The sequence of this T cell receptor beta chain was determined in a study of control samples from healthy donors and cancer patients (dated by TCRdb to the early 2020s). Deletion took 3 bases off V and 2 bases off J, with a span of 14 bases between the germline ends. The CDR3, cysteine through phenylalanine, is 16 amino acids long. Just CDR3 DNA is preserved here, 48 bases in frame from base 1. According to the germline V gene, CDR1 reads SGHAT and CDR2 reads FQNNGV. The method behind the library was the immunoSEQ multiplex PCR assay. TCRdb limited this immuneACCESS table to in-frame rearrangements with V and J called. A share of clones is missing; checked studies link under half to unresolved V genes, and the rest is unexplained. Here the sample has about 130,000 clones; about 95% occur a single time. The leading ten clones occupy less than 4.5% of the sample. Of note for this clone: The specificity of this receptor is unknown. No much larger clone exists at a distance of one base, and base qualities are not known.

The sequence links TRBV11-2 to TRBJ2-1; D gene: possibly TRBD2, on 5 matching bases. This clonotype originated in a man aged 25-40 years in good health. The sample consisted of blood. The sequenced DNA is TGTGCCAGCAGCTTTAGCGTCTCGGAACCCTACAATGAGCAGTTCTTC. It codes for CASSFSVSEPYNEQFF.